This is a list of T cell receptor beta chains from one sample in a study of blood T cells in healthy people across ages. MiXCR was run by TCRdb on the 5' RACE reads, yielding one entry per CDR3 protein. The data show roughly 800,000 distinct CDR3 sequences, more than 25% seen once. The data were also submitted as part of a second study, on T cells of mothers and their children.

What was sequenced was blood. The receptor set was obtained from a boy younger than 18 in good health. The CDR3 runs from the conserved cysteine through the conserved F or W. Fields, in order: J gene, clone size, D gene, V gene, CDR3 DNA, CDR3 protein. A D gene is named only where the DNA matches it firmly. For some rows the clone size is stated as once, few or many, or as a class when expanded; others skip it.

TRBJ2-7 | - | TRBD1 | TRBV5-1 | TGCGCCAGCAGAGGCCCACAGGGGTATAACTACGAGCAGTACTTC | CASRGPQGYNYEQYF
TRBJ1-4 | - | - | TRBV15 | TGTGCCACCAGCAGAGGGGATGCGGGTGAAAAACTGTTTTTT | CATSRGDAGEKLFF
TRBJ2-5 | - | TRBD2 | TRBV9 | TGTGCCAGCAGCGCTTCTAGCGGGGGAGGAGAGACCCAGTACTTC | CASSASSGGGETQYF
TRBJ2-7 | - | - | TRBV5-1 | TGCGCCAGCAGCTTCCGGGACCTGAGAACGGACGAGCAGTACTTC | CASSFRDLRTDEQYF
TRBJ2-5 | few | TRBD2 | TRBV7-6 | TGTGCCAGCAGCTTAGGTGGGACTAGCAGAGAGACCCAGTACTTC | CASSLGGTSRETQYF
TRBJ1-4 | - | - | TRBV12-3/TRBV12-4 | TGTGCCAGCAGTGGTCTGGGCCTTAATGAAAAACTGTTTTTT | CASSGLGLNEKLFF
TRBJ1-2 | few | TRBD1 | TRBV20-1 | TGCAGTGCTAGTAGGACAGGGACTAACTATGGCTACACCTTC | CSASRTGTNYGYTF
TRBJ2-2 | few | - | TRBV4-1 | TGCGCCAGCAGCCAAGTCAGTTCCCCCGGGGAGCTGTTTTTT | CASSQVSSPGELFF
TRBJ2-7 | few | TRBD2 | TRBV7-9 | TGTGCCAGCAGCCAAAAACAGTCGGGACTACTGCCCTACGAGCAGTACTTC | CASSQKQSGLLPYEQYF
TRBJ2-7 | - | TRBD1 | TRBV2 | TGTGCCAGCAGAGCCGACAGGGCGCTCTCCTACGAGCAGTACTTC | CASRADRALSYEQYF
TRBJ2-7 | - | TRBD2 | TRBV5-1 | TGCGCCAGCAATTGGGGACTATCGCCCCCTTCGCATGAGCAGTACTTC | CASNWGLSPPSHEQYF
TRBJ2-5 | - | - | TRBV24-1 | TGTGCCACCAGTGGTGCCCCGGGGACCGAAGAGACCCAGTACTTC | CATSGAPGTEETQYF
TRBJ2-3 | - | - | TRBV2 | TGTGCCAGCAGTTCCCGGTTACTCACAGATACGCAGTATTTT | CASSSRLLTDTQYF
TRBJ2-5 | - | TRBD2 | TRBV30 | TGTGCCGGGCTTCGCGGGGGAGCGGAGACCCAGTACTTC | CAGLRGGAETQYF
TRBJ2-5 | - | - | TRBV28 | TGTGCCGGCAAAGGTGGCCGTTTCCTTTGGGGAGAGACCCAGTACTTC | CAGKGGRFLWGETQYF
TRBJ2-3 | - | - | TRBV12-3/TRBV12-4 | TGTGCCAGCAGTTTACGGCGGGGCCCCCCCCTTGATACGCAGTATTTT | CASSLRRGPPLDTQYF
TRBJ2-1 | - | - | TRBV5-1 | TGCGCCAGCAGCTTGGCTCGGATCTACAATGAGCAGTTCTTC | CASSLARIYNEQFF
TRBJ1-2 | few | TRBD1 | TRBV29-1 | TGCAGCGTTGAAGATCGCACTGCCGACAGGGGAGGTAACTATGGCTACACCTTC | CSVEDRTADRGGNYGYTF
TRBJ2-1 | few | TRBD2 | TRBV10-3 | TGTGCCATCAGTAGTCCCCAAAGCGGGGGGGCCGATGAGCAGTTCTTC | CAISSPQSGGADEQFF
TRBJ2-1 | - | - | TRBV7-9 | TGTGCCAGCAGCTTAGATCCTCTACTCTACAATGAGCAGTTCTTC | CASSLDPLLYNEQFF
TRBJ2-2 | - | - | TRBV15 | TGTGCCACCAGCAGACCAGGGACGCACACCGGGGAGCTGTTTTTT | CATSRPGTHTGELFF
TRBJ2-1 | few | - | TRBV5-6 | TGTGCCAGCAGCCGTGGACTTAGCAAGTTCGATGAGCAGTTCTTC | CASSRGLSKFDEQFF
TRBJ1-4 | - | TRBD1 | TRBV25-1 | TGTGCCAGCGGACTCGGGACAGGGACTAATGAAAAACTGTTTTTT | CASGLGTGTNEKLFF
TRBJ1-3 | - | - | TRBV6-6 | TGTGCCAGCAGTTACTCAATTGGTGACAGTAGAAACACCATATATTTT | CASSYSIGDSRNTIYF